What follows are 23 T cell receptor beta chains derived from one specimen sequenced in a study of T-cell reconstitution after alpha-beta-depleted transplantation in children. Preparing the TCRbeta library involved the use of unique molecular identifiers. Each CDR3 protein gets one entry after TCRdb re-called the PCR reads with MiXCR. This table holds about 200,000 distinct CDR3 sequences, around 9.2% found once. The source material was PBMCs, mostly from graft donor cells, sampled 360 days after TCRalphabeta/CD19-depleted stem cell transplant. These receptors were taken from a male patient between 2 and 9 years old who had a stem cell transplant for acute myeloid leukemia, so the T cells may come from the graft donor.

The J gene is TRBJ2-1, the V gene TRBV27; the D is unclear. Germline V gives CDR1 MNHEY, CDR2 SMNVEV (reference sequence). The CDR3 length is 15 residues. Trimming removed 3 bases at V and 0 bases at J, with 9 bases between. CDR3 sequence reads: CASSFLLSSYNEQFF. In DNA form, the CDR3 reads TGTGCCAGCAGTTTTTTACTAAGCTCCTACAATGAGCAGTTCTTC.

In DNA, the CDR3 is TGTGCTAGTGGCACGACCGGGACAGGGTTCATTGAGCAGTTCTTC. Translation gives CASGTTGTGFIEQFF. The V and J genes are TRBV12-5 and TRBJ2-1, with TRBD1 matching 9 bases. The V and J ends lost 6 bases and 9 bases, in that order; junction bases with no gene match: 12. The CDR3 has 15 residues. The germline V gene has CDR1 LGHNT and CDR2 FRNRAP.

This clonotype has a count of ten or more. The genes are TRBV20-1 and TRBJ1-1, with D unresolved. CDR1 is DFQATT and CDR2 is SNEGSKA in the germline V gene (reference sequence). The CDR3 consists of 13 residues. With 1 base removed from V and 11 bases from J, the gap between germline ends came to 17 bases. In DNA, the CDR3 is TGCAGTGCTAGAGTCGGGAACGGAGGGAGGGCTTTCTTT. It translates to CSARVGNGGRAFF.

This clonotype was seen more than once but under ten times. This chain links TRBV12-3 or TRBV12-4 with TRBJ1-1, with D uncertain. This CDR3 contains 13 residues. V shed 5 bases and J shed 1 base, with 8 bases lying between them. CDR3 amino acids: CASSARENTEAFF. CDR3 coding DNA: TGTGCCAGCAGTGCACGGGAGAACACTGAAGCTTTCTTT.

In this sample, this clonotype turned up many times. The chain joins TRBV20-1 to TRBJ2-3; D gene ambiguous. The CDR3 spans 12 residues. V was pared by 6 bases and J by 2 bases, with 9 bases between. In germline, CDR1 is DFQATT, CDR2 SNEGSKA (reference sequence). CDR3 in DNA: TGCAGTGCCAGGACCTACACAGATACGCAGTATTTT. This sequence encodes CSARTYTDTQYF.

With respect to this clonotype: It is likely a read error, because the conserved phenylalanine at the end of the CDR3 is missing. The rearrangement uses TRBV10-3 and TRBJ1-5; D remains unclear. The CDR3 covers 14 residues. The germline gives CDR1 ENHRY, CDR2 SYGVKD. Trimming removed 6 bases at V and 0 bases at J, with 9 bases between. The CDR3 loop reads CAIRQDLSNQPQHS. DNA for the CDR3: TGTGCCATCAGGCAGGACCTTAGCAATCAGCCCCAGCATTCT.

There are a few counts of this clonotype. The chain combines TRBV11-2 with TRBJ1-2, with D uncertain. V gave up 6 bases and J gave up 2 bases, with 16 bases separating them. Per germline, CDR1 SGHAT and CDR2 FQNNGV. CDR3 length: 15 amino acids. CDR3 sequence: CASSSELGVNYGYTF. CDR3 DNA sequence: TGTGCCAGCAGTTCCGAACTCGGGGTAAACTATGGCTACACCTTC.

The V call is TRBV5-8, the J call TRBJ1-5; the D gene is possibly TRBD1 (5 bases). CDR1 and CDR2 from the germline V gene are SGHTS and YDEGEE. CDR3 size: 17 residues. Deletions cut 1 base from V and 1 base from J, with 15 bases between. CDR3 DNA: TGTGCCAGCAGCTTGTTTAGGCGGACAAACAGCAATCAGCCCCAGCATTTT. Protein sequence: CASSLFRRTNSNQPQHF.

The chain combines TRBV5-1 with TRBJ2-3; 12 bases match TRBD2. With V trimmed by 4 bases and J by 3 bases, 3 bases remained unmatched. Germline V CDR1 and CDR2: SGHRS, YFSETQ. The CDR3 loop spans 15 amino acids. The CDR3 sequence is CASSPSGGVTDTQYF. For the CDR3, the DNA is TGCGCCAGCAGCCCTAGCGGGGGGGTTACAGATACGCAGTATTTT. The full variable domain, rest sourced from reference TRBV5-1 and TRBJ2-3, is KAGVTQTPRYLIKTRGQQVTLSCSPISGHRSVSWYQQTPGQGLQFLFEYFSETQRNKGNFPGRFSGRQFSNSRSEMNVSTLELGDSALYLCASSPSGGVTDTQYFGPGTRLTVL.

This chain joins TRBV4-3 and TRBJ2-1; D ambiguous. This CDR3 is built from 15 residues. V was cut by 0 bases and J by 5 bases, with 11 bases left in between. From germline, CDR1 is LGHNA and CDR2 YSLEER. Here the CDR3 DNA reads TGCGCCAGCAGCCAAGATCGCTCGCAGAACAATGAGCAGTTCTTC. Amino acid sequence: CASSQDRSQNNEQFF.

This chain connects TRBV29-1 to TRBJ2-1; TRBD1 matches at 10 bases. The V gene's germline CDR1 is SQVTM and CDR2 ANQGSEA. Germline trimming cut 2 bases from V and 4 bases from J; bases unmatched to any gene: 5. The CDR3 runs 15 residues. The CDR3 loop is CSVEMLGQGYNEQFF. The CDR3 DNA reads as TGCAGCGTTGAAATGTTGGGACAGGGGTACAATGAGCAGTTCTTC.

The chain combines TRBV12-3 or TRBV12-4 with TRBJ2-4; TRBD1 matches 8 bases. There are 14 residues in the CDR3. Unmatched junction bases numbered 4, after V lost 3 bases and J lost 6 bases. CDR3 loop: CASSFGTGRNIQYF. The CDR3 nucleotides read TGTGCCAGCAGTTTCGGGACAGGCCGAAACATTCAGTACTTC.

This clonotype was found many times. The J gene is TRBJ2-7, the V gene TRBV12-3 or TRBV12-4; D remains unclear. The ends were cut back, 2 bases at V and 2 bases at J, with 10 bases in the middle. This CDR3 has 14 residues. In DNA, the CDR3 is TGTGCCAGCAGTTTAACATTCCCGCCCTACGAGCAGTACTTC. Its protein is CASSLTFPPYEQYF.

This clonotype was observed a few times. The rearrangement links TRBV7-7 to TRBJ2-7; perhaps TRBD1 as D (6 bases). This CDR3 region has 13 residues. Germline CDR1 reads SSHAT; CDR2 reads FNYEAQ (reference sequence). The CDR3 is CATSGAHLDEQYV. CDR3 in DNA: TGTGCTACATCAGGGGCGCATTTGGACGAGCAGTACGTC.

The table lists this clonotype with many counts. The gene calls are TRBV27 and TRBJ2-7; maybe TRBD2 (5 bases). The V gene's germline CDR1 is MNHEY and CDR2 SMNVEV (reference sequence). V was clipped by 0 bases and J by 3 bases, with 9 bases between them. The CDR3 covers 14 residues. Here the CDR3 DNA reads TGTGCCAGCAGTTTATCGGCTGACTACTACGAGCAGTACTTC. It encodes CASSLSADYYEQYF.

This clonotype was observed at least ten times. The chain employs TRBV20-1 and TRBJ2-7, with 11 bases aligning to TRBD2. The CDR3 covers 14 residues. The V gene end was trimmed by 1 base and the J gene end by 3 bases; junction bases not matched to a gene: 2. Germline loops: CDR1 DFQATT, CDR2 SNEGSKA (reference sequence). The CDR3 sequence is CSARGGTSGYEQYF. In DNA, the CDR3 is TGCAGTGCTAGAGGGGGGACTAGCGGCTACGAGCAGTACTTC.

V usage is TRBV4-2 and J usage is TRBJ2-7; D perhaps matches TRBD2 (6 bases). The CDR3 length is 17 residues. Trimming removed 0 bases from V and 2 bases from J, with 17 bases in between. Germline V gene data show CDR1 as LGHNA and CDR2 as YNFKEQ. The CDR3 region has the DNA TGTGCCAGCAGCCAAGAGTTCGGAGGAGCGGGCACCTACGAGCAGTACTTC. Translation: CASSQEFGGAGTYEQYF.

This clonotype came up a few times. The chain couples TRBV5-1 to TRBJ1-4; no clear D. The V gene lost 4 bases and the J gene lost 8 bases, with 12 bases spanning the gap. The CDR3 has 13 amino acids. Per germline, CDR1 SGHRS and CDR2 YFSETQ. CDR3 loop: CASSDVGDEKLFF. CDR3 DNA: TGCGCCAGCAGCGATGTGGGAGACGAAAAACTGTTTTTT. The variable domain in full, completed from reference TRBV5-1 and TRBJ1-4, reads KAGVTQTPRYLIKTRGQQVTLSCSPISGHRSVSWYQQTPGQGLQFLFEYFSETQRNKGNFPGRFSGRQFSNSRSEMNVSTLELGDSALYLCASSDVGDEKLFFGSGTQLSVL.

A word on this clonotype: This may come from a read error, since a much larger clone is one base off. This chain connects TRBV20-1 to TRBJ2-1; no definite D call. This CDR3 has 16 amino acids. Looked up from germline, CDR1 is DFQATT and CDR2 is SNEGSKA (reference sequence). The CDR3 spells CCAKYHYQLPYNEQFF. Here the CDR3 DNA reads TGCTGTGCTAAGTATCACTACCAACTACCTTACAATGAGCAGTTCTTC.

This clonotype was detected a few times. The chain's CDR3 is CASSHDRTGDTQYF. For the CDR3, the DNA is TGTGCCAGCTCACACGACAGGACGGGGGATACGCAGTATTTT. V is TRBV18 and J is TRBJ2-3; D might be TRBD1 (6 bases). The V end lost 4 bases, the J end lost 6 bases, and 14 bases lay between the germline ends. This CDR3 region has 14 residues. Per the germline V gene, CDR1 is KGHSH and CDR2 is LQKENI.

This clonotype occurred once. The chain couples TRBV10-2 to TRBJ2-3; maybe TRBD2 (7 bases). Germline lookup yields CDR1 WSHSY and CDR2 SAAADI. V lost 11 bases to trimming and J lost 0 bases, with 21 bases between them. The CDR3 spans 16 residues. CDR3 nucleotides: TGCGCCTCGGAGCGTGGGGCGGGGGCTAGCACAGATACGCAGTATTTT. Translating gives CASERGAGASTDTQYF.

This clonotype occurred many times. This chain joins TRBV5-1 and TRBJ1-1; D is undetermined. Between the trimmed V and J ends, which lost 6 bases and 8 bases, there was a span of 14 bases. Germline lookup yields CDR1 SGHRS and CDR2 YFSETQ. The CDR3 totals 12 residues. CDR3 sequence reads: CASTRDLREAFF. The CDR3 bases are TGCGCCAGCACCAGAGACCTCCGGGAAGCTTTCTTT.

The chain couples TRBV24-1 to TRBJ2-5; TRBD1 agrees at 9 bases. The CDR3 length is 16 residues. From germline, CDR1 is KGHDR and CDR2 SFDVKD. The J segment lost 7 bases and the V segment lost 3 bases, leaving 11 bases of the junction unmatched. The CDR3 reads CATSDRPLTGGGTQYF. In DNA, the CDR3 is TGTGCCACCAGTGATCGGCCCTTGACAGGGGGAGGGACCCAGTACTTC.